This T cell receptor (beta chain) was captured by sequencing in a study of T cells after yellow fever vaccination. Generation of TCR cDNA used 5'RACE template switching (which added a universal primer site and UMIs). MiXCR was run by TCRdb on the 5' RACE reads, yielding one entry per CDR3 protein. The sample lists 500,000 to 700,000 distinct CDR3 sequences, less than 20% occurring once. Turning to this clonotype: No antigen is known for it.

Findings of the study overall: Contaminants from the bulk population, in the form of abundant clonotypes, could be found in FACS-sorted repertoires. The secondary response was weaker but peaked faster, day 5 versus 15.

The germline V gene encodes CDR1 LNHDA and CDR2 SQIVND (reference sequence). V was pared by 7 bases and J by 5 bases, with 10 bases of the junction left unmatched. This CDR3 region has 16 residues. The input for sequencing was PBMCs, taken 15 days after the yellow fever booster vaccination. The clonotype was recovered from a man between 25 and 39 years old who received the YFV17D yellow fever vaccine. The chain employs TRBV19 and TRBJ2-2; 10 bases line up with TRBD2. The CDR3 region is CASMSSGSKVTGELFF. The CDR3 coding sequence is TGTGCCAGTATGTCTAGCGGGAGTAAGGTTACCGGGGAGCTGTTTTTT. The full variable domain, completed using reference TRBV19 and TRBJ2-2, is DGGITQSPKYLFRKEGQNVTLSCEQNLNHDAMYWYRQDPGQGLRLIYYSQIVNDFQKGDIAEGYSVSREKKESFPLTVTSAQKNPTAFYLCASMSSGSKVTGELFFGEGSRLTVL.